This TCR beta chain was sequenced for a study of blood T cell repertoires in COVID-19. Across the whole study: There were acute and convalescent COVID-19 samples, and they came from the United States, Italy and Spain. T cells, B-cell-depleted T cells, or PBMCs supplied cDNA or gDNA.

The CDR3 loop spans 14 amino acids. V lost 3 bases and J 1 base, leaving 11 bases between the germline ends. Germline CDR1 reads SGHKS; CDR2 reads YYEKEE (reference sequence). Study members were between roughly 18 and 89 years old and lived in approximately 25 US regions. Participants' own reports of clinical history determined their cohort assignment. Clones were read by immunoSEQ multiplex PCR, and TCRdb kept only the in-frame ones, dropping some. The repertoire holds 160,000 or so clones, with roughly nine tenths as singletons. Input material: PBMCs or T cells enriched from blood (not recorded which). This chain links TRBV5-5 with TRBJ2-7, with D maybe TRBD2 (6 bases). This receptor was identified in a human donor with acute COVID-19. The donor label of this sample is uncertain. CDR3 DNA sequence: TGTGCCAGCAGCTGGGCGGAGGGGTCCTACGAGCAGTACTTC. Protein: CASSWAEGSYEQYF.